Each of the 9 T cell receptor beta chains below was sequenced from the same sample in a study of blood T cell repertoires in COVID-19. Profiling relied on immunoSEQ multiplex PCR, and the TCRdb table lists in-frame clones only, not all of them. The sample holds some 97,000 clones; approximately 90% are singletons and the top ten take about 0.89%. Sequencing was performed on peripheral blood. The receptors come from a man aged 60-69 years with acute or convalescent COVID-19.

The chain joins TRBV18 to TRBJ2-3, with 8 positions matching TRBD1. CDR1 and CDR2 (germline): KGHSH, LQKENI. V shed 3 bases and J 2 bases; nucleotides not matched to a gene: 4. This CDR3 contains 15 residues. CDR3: CASSPTGAFTDTQYF. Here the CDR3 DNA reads TGTGCCAGCTCACCGACAGGGGCCTTCACAGATACGCAGTATTTT.

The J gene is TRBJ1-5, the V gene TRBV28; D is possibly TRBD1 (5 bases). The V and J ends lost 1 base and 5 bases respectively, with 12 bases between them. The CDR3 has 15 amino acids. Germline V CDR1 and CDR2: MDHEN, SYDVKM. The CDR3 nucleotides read TGTGCCAGCAGTTTATCTGGGGGGGGTGATCAGCCCCAGCATTTT. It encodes CASSLSGGGDQPQHF.

Here the CDR3 DNA reads TGTGCCAGCAGCTTGTTCCCAGAAGTAAACACTGAAGCTTTCTTT. Amino acid sequence: CASSLFPEVNTEAFF. The chain couples TRBV5-5 to TRBJ1-1; D unclear. The CDR3 spans 15 residues. Germline-derived CDR1 and CDR2 are SGHKS and YYEKEE (reference sequence). V was pared by 1 base and J by 2 bases, with 12 bases between. Supplemented by reference TRBV5-5 and TRBJ1-1, the full variable domain reads DAGVTQSPTHLIKTRGQQVTLRCSPISGHKSVSWYQQVLGQGPQFIFQYYEKEERGRGNFPDRFSARQFPNYSSELNVNALLLGDSALYLCASSLFPEVNTEAFFGQGTRLTVV.

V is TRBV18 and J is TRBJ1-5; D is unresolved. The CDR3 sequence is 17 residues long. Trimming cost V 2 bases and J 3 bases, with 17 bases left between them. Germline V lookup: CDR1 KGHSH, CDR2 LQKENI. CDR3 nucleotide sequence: TGTGCCAGCTCACCAGGGCTAGAGGGCCACAACAATCAGCCCCAGCATTTT. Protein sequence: CASSPGLEGHNNQPQHF. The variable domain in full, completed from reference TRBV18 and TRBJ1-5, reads NAGVMQNPRHLVRRRGQEARLRCSPMKGHSHVYWYRQLPEEGLKFMVYLQKENIIDESGMPKERFSAEFPKEGPSILRIQQVVRGDSAAYFCASSPGLEGHNNQPQHFGDGTRLSIL.

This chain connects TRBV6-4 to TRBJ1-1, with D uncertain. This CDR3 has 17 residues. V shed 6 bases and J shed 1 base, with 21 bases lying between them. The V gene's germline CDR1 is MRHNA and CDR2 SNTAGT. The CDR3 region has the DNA TGTGCCAGCAGCCTAACGTGGTCCCGGGGTGGGAACACTGAAGCTTTCTTT. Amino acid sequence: CASSLTWSRGGNTEAFF.

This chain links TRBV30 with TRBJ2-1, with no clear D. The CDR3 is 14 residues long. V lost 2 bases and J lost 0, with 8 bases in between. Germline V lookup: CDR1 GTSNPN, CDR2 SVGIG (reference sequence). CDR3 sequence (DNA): TGTGCCTGGAGTTGGAAGCGCTCCTACAATGAGCAGTTCTTC. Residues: CAWSWKRSYNEQFF.

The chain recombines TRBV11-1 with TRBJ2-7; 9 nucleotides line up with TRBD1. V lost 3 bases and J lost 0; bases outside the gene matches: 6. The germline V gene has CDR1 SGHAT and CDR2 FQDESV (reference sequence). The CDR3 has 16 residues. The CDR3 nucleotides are TGTGCCAGCAGCTTCTCCGGGACAGGGAACTCCTACGAGCAGTACTTC. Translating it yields CASSFSGTGNSYEQYF.

CDR3 residues: CASSLGGQGKMREQFF. The DNA of the CDR3 is TGTGCCAGCAGTTTAGGGGGACAGGGGAAGATGAGGGAGCAGTTCTTC. J is TRBJ2-1 and V is TRBV28, with TRBD1 identical over 10 bases. Germline CDR1 reads MDHEN; CDR2 reads SYDVKM. J lost 10 bases, V lost 2 bases, and 11 bases had no gene match. The CDR3 is made up of 16 amino acids.

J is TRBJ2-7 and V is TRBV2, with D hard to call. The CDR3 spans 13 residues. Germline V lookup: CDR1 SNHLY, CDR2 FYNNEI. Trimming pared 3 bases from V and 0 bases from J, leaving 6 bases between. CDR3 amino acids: CASSEPSSYEQYF. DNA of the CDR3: TGTGCCAGCAGTGAGCCCAGCTCCTACGAGCAGTACTTC. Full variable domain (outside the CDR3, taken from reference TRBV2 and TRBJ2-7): EPEVTQTPSHQVTQMGQEVILRCVPISNHLYFYWYRQILGQKVEFLVSFYNNEISEKSEIFDDQFSVERPDGSNFTLKIRSTKLEDSAMYFCASSEPSSYEQYFGPGTRLTVT.